Below, 20 T cell receptor beta chains from the same sample are listed, as sequenced in a study of blood T cell repertoires in COVID-19. Produced via immunoSEQ multiplex PCR; TCRdb's table is partial and in-frame only. In the table there are about 180,000 clones, approximately 80% of which are singletons. Sequencing was carried out using PBMCs or T cells enriched from blood (not recorded which). The receptors come from a man in his sixties who had been exposed to COVID-19.

This clone was detected only a few times. This rearrangement joins TRBV27 to TRBJ2-3; 12 nucleotides align to TRBD2. With 5 bases clipped from V and 4 bases from J, the junction kept 7 bases outside the gene matches. CDR3 length equals 16 residues. Germline CDR1 and CDR2: MNHEY and SMNVEV (reference sequence). The CDR3, as DNA: TGTGCCAGCAGTGACCCGACTAGCGGGAGTGCAGATACGCAGTATTTT. Protein: CASSDPTSGSADTQYF.

The V gene is TRBV28, the J gene TRBJ1-6; TRBD1 matches at 8 bases. The CDR3 totals 16 residues. J gave up 8 bases and V 2 bases, and 8 bases lay outside the gene matches. The germline CDR1 and CDR2 sequences are MDHEN and SYDVKM. The CDR3 loop reads CASSLRTGFIDSPLHF. The CDR3 coding sequence is TGTGCCAGCAGTTTAAGGACAGGGTTTATTGATTCACCCCTCCACTTT. The whole variable domain, remainder taken from reference TRBV28 and TRBJ1-6, is DVKVTQSSRYLVKRTGEKVFLECVQDMDHENMFWYRQDPGLGLRLIYFSYDVKMKEKGDIPEGYSVSREKKERFSLILESASTNQTSMYLCASSLRTGFIDSPLHFGNGTRLTVT.

The V and J genes are TRBV7-3 and TRBJ2-3; TRBD1 aligns across 9 bases. The CDR3 consists of 17 residues. Germline V gene data show CDR1 as SGHTA and CDR2 as FQGTGA. V gave up 3 bases and J gave up 4 bases; unmatched junction bases: 11. This CDR3 is CASSFGGTGRAADTQYF. CDR3 nucleotide sequence: TGTGCCAGCAGCTTCGGCGGGACAGGGAGGGCCGCAGATACGCAGTATTTT.

This clone was counted between two and nine times. The CDR3 DNA follows: TGCGCCAGCAGCCAAGATTCGGGAGGATGGAACACTGAAGCTTTCTTT. It yields the protein CASSQDSGGWNTEAFF. J is TRBJ1-1 and V is TRBV4-3, with no clear D. The CDR3 covers 16 residues. V lost 0 bases and J 1 base, leaving 12 bases between the germline ends. In germline, CDR1 is LGHNA, CDR2 YSLEER.

The CDR3 region has the DNA TGTGCCAGTAACCCTCTGGGGCGTTGGTCCGAGCAGTACTTC. Amino acid sequence: CASNPLGRWSEQYF. The chain carries TRBV11-2 and TRBJ2-7; a weak D match, TRBD1 (5 bases). Germline values: CDR1 SGHAT, CDR2 FQNNGV. V lost 9 bases, J lost 6 bases, and 21 bases lay in between. The CDR3 is 14 residues long.

This clone was counted between two and nine times. The chain has TRBV6-2 or TRBV6-3 and TRBJ2-7, with TRBD1 matching 9 bases. The CDR3 sequence is 15 residues long. The junction had 7 bases not matched to a gene; V was cut back by 7 bases and J by 0 bases. Germline CDR1 and CDR2: MNHEY and SVGEGT. CDR3 protein: CASTPGDRVSYEQYF. The CDR3 DNA sequence: TGTGCCAGCACCCCAGGGGACAGGGTCTCCTACGAGCAGTACTTC.

The rearrangement links TRBV18 to TRBJ1-1, with D possibly matching TRBD1 (5 bases). The CDR3 covers 17 residues. Trimming pared 0 bases from V and 0 bases from J, leaving 14 bases between. Germline values: CDR1 KGHSH, CDR2 LQKENI. The CDR3 spells CASSPPGGVWMNTEAFF. CDR3 DNA sequence: TGTGCCAGCTCACCACCGGGGGGGGTTTGGATGAACACTGAAGCTTTCTTT.

The chain combines TRBV7-2 with TRBJ1-5; the D gene is possibly TRBD1 (5 bases). Germline CDR1 is SGHTA and CDR2 is FQGNSA. The CDR3 is made up of 13 amino acids. Trimming removed 5 bases from V and 5 bases from J, with 10 bases in between. In nucleotides, the CDR3 is TGTGCCAGCAGCCCAGGGCCAGATCAGCCCCAGCATTTT. Its translation: CASSPGPDQPQHF.

CDR3 amino acids: CASTLLTGNSNTGELFF. In DNA form, the CDR3 reads TGTGCCAGCACTCTCCTGACAGGGAATTCGAACACCGGGGAGCTGTTTTTT. This chain uses TRBV27 with TRBJ2-2, with 7 bases lining up with TRBD1. CDR1 and CDR2 from the germline V gene are MNHEY and SMNVEV (reference sequence). The J segment lost 0 bases and the V segment lost 7 bases, leaving 11 bases of the junction unmatched. The CDR3 is made up of 17 amino acids.

The chain joins TRBV7-2 to TRBJ1-4; perhaps TRBD1 as D (6 bases). The germline V gene has CDR1 SGHTA and CDR2 FQGNSA. The CDR3 sequence is 14 residues long. Trimming stripped 3 bases from V and 8 bases from J, with 13 bases between. Here the CDR3 DNA reads TGTGCCAGCAGCTTCCAGGGGAGTAGCGAAAAACTGTTTTTT. It is translated as CASSFQGSSEKLFF.

The chain carries TRBV11-2 and TRBJ2-4; TRBD2 matches 7 bases. Per the germline V gene, CDR1 is SGHAT and CDR2 is FQNNGV. CDR3 length equals 16 residues. Trimming cost V 2 bases and J 7 bases; bases outside gene matches: 11. DNA for the CDR3: TGTGCCAGCAGCTTAAACGTCGGGCGGGAGTCGAACATTCAGTACTTC. This sequence encodes CASSLNVGRESNIQYF.

The rearrangement links TRBV19 to TRBJ2-2, with D possibly being TRBD1 (5 bases). V was clipped by 5 bases and J by 3 bases, with 10 bases between them. The CDR3 spans 14 residues. Germline lookup yields CDR1 LNHDA and CDR2 SQIVND (reference sequence). The DNA of the CDR3 is TGTGCCAGTAGTCGGCAGGGTGACACCGGGGAGCTGTTTTTT. Its translation: CASSRQGDTGELFF. Complete variable domain (other parts from reference TRBV19 and TRBJ2-2): DGGITQSPKYLFRKEGQNVTLSCEQNLNHDAMYWYRQDPGQGLRLIYYSQIVNDFQKGDIAEGYSVSREKKESFPLTVTSAQKNPTAFYLCASSRQGDTGELFFGEGSRLTVL.

The CDR3 DNA is TGTGCCATCAGTGTCGGGACTGTTTCCTACGAGCAGTACTTC. This gives the protein CAISVGTVSYEQYF. This chain joins TRBV10-3 and TRBJ2-7; TRBD2 is a possible D gene (6 bases). This CDR3 is built from 14 residues. With 4 bases removed from V and 1 base from J, the gap between germline ends came to 11 bases. Germline V gene data show CDR1 as ENHRY and CDR2 as SYGVKD.

This CDR3 is CASSEAKAQGETQYF. The DNA of the CDR3 is TGCGCCAGCAGCGAAGCAAAGGCCCAGGGGGAGACCCAGTACTTC. The chain has TRBV10-1 and TRBJ2-5; tentatively, D is TRBD1 (6 bases). CDR1 and CDR2 from the germline V gene are WNHNN and SYGVQD (reference sequence). There are 15 residues in the CDR3. The V end lost 6 bases, the J end lost 5 bases, and 19 bases lay between the germline ends.

The chain couples TRBV7-4 to TRBJ1-5, with 7 bases matching TRBD1. The length of the CDR3 is 15 residues. The V gene end was trimmed by 3 bases and the J gene end by 4 bases; junction bases not matched to a gene: 6. The V gene's germline CDR1 is SGHVT and CDR2 SQSDAQ. CDR3 in amino acids: CASSFWQGGNQPQHF. CDR3 nucleotide sequence: TGTGCCAGCAGCTTTTGGCAGGGGGGTAATCAGCCCCAGCATTTT.

With respect to this clone: Mismatch with germline at one junction end may stem from a read error. The chain joins TRBV20-1 to TRBJ2-1, with D possibly TRBD2 on 6 matching bases. The CDR3 sequence is 11 residues long. Germline CDR1 and CDR2: DFQATT and SNEGSKA (reference sequence). CDR3 nucleotides: TGCAGTGGCACACTAGCTGACCTGTATGTCTTC. It translates to CSGTLADLYVF.

This clone occurred once. V and J are TRBV6-2 or TRBV6-3 and TRBJ1-3; 7 nucleotides agree with TRBD1. V lost 2 bases and J lost 0; bases outside the gene matches: 7. Germline assignment: CDR1 MNHEY and CDR2 SVGEGT. CDR3 length: 17 amino acids. The CDR3 DNA is TGTGCCAGCAGTTACAGGGACAGCTCCCTCTCTGGAAACACCATATATTTT. Protein sequence: CASSYRDSSLSGNTIYF.

V usage is TRBV25-1 and J usage is TRBJ1-2; possible D gene TRBD1, 5 bases. CDR1 MGHDK and CDR2 SYGVNS come from the germline V gene. The V end lost 6 bases, the J end lost 0 bases, and 11 bases lay between the germline ends. The CDR3 totals 14 residues. CDR3 protein: CASSAQETNYGYTF. CDR3 sequence (DNA): TGTGCCAGCAGCGCACAGGAGACTAACTATGGCTACACCTTC.

This rearrangement joins TRBV10-2 to TRBJ2-7, with 9 bases fitting TRBD2. The V segment lost 3 bases and the J segment 3 bases; nucleotides outside the gene matches: 3. Germline V lookup: CDR1 WSHSY, CDR2 SAAADI. The CDR3 loop spans 14 amino acids. The CDR3 DNA reads TGCGCCAGCAGTGACCTGACTAGCGGCTACGAGCAGTACTTC. Its translation: CASSDLTSGYEQYF.

The rearrangement uses TRBV2 and TRBJ2-1; 9 bases line up with TRBD2. The CDR3 consists of 15 residues. V was pared by 6 bases and J by 4 bases, with 7 bases of the junction left unmatched. Germline CDR1 reads SNHLY; CDR2 reads FYNNEI. The chain's CDR3 is CASRAPSGEYNEQFF. The CDR3 nucleotides are TGTGCCAGCAGAGCCCCTAGCGGGGAATACAATGAGCAGTTCTTC. The entire variable domain, with the rest obtained from reference TRBV2 and TRBJ2-1, is as follows: EPEVTQTPSHQVTQMGQEVILRCVPISNHLYFYWYRQILGQKVEFLVSFYNNEISEKSEIFDDQFSVERPDGSNFTLKIRSTKLEDSAMYFCASRAPSGEYNEQFFGPGTRLTVL.